This record covers a single T cell receptor beta chain. What it binds is not known. V shed 4 bases, J shed 4 bases, and the junction held 2 bases outside the gene matches. The germline V gene has CDR1 SQVTM and CDR2 ANQGSEA. This CDR3 region has 12 residues. TCRdb re-derived calls from the 5' RACE reads in MiXCR, one entry per CDR3 protein. The table shows hundreds of thousands of distinct CDR3 sequences, with 25% to 30% occurring only once. This sample was taken from a study of CD8 T cells in ankylosing spondylitis. Regarding the study as a whole: In reactive arthritis synovial fluid and blood, some motif variants had been reported before. One TCR beta motif, made up of eight or nine highly homologous variants, appeared characteristic of ankylosing spondylitis blood.

The material sequenced was blood, either unsorted or a sorted T cell fraction (not recorded which). The J gene is TRBJ1-2, the V gene TRBV29-1, with 8 bases matching TRBD1. The sequence came from a male donor with ankylosing spondylitis. Here the CDR3 reads CSVVDRGYGYTF. The CDR3 coding sequence is TGCAGCGTTGTAGACAGGGGCTATGGCTACACCTTC.